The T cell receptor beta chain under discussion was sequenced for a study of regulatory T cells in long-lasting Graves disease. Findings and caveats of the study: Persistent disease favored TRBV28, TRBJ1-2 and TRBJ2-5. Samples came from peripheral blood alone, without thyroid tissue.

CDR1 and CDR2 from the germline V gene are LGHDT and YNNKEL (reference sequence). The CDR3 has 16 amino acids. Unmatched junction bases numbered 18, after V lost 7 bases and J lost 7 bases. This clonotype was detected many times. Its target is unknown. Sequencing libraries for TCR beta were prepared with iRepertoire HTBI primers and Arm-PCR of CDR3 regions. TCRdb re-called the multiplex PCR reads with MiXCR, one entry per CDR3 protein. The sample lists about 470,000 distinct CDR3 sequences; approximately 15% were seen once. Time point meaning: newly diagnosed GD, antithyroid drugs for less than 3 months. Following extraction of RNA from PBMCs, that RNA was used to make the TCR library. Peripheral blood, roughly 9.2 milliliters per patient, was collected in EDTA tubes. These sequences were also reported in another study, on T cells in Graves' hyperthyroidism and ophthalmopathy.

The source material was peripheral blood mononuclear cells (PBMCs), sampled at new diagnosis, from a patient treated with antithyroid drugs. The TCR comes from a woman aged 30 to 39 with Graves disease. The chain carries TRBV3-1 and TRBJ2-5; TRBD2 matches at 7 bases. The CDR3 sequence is CASTPAPSGSRRTQYF. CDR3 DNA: TGTGCCAGCACCCCGGCGCCTAGCGGTTCGAGGAGGACCCAGTACTTC.